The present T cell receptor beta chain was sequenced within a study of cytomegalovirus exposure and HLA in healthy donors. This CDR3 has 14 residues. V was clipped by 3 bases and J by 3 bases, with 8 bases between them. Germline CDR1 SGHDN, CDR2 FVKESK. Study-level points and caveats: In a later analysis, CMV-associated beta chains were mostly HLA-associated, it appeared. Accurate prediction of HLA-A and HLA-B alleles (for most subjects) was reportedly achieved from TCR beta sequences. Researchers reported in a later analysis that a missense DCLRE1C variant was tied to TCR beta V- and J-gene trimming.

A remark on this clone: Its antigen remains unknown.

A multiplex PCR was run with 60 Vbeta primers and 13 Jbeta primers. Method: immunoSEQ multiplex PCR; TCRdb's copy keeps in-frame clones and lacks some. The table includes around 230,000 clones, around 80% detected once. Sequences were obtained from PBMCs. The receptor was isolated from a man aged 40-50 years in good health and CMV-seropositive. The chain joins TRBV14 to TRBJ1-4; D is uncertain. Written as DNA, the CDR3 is TGTGCCAGCAGCCAGGGCCGAGCTAATGAAAAACTGTTTTTT. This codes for CASSQGRANEKLFF.